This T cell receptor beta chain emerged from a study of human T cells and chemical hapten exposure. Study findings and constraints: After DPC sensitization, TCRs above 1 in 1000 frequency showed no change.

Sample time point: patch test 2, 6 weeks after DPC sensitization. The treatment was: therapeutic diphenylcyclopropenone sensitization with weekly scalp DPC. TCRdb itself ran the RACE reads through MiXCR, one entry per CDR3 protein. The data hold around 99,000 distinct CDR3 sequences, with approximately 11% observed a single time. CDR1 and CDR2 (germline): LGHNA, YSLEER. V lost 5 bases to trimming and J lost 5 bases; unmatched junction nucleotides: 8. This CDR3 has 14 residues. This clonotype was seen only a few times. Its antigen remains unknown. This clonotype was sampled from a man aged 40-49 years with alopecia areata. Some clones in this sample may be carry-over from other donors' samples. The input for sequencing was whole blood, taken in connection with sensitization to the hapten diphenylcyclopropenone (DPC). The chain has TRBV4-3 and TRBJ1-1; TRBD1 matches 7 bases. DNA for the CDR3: TGCGCCAGCAGCGCCACAGGGGCGGGGACTGAAGCTTTCTTT. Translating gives CASSATGAGTEAFF.